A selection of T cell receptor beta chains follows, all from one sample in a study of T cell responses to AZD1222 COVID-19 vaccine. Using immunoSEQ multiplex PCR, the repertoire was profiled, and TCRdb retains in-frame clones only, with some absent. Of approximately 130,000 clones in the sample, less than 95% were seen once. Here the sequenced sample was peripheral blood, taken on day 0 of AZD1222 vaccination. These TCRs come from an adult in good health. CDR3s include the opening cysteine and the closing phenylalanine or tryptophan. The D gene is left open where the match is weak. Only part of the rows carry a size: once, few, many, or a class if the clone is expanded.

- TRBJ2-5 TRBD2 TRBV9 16 CASSHPITGLRETQYF TGTGCCAGCAGCCACCCAATCACGGGACTAAGAGAGACCCAGTACTTC
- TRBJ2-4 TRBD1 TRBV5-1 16 CASSLTGGAAKNIQYF TGCGCCAGCAGCTTGACAGGGGGCGCGGCCAAAAACATTCAGTACTTC
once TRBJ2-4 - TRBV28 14 CASSLTSLGGIQYF TGTGCCAGCAGTTTAACCTCCCTCGGGGGCATTCAGTACTTC
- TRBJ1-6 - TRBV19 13 CASKDSSISPLHF TGTGCCAGTAAGGACAGTAGCATTTCACCCCTCCACTTT
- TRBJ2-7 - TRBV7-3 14 CASSPLTGTNEQYF TGTGCCAGCAGCCCTCTGACAGGCACCAACGAGCAGTACTTC
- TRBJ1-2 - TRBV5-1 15 CASSLETGNQGGYTF TGCGCCAGCAGCTTGGAAACAGGGAATCAGGGTGGCTACACCTTC
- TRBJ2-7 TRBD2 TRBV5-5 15 CASSLTSGRIYEQYF TGTGCCAGCAGCTTGACTAGCGGGAGGATTTACGAGCAGTACTTC
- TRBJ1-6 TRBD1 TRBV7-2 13 CASSPRTGPPLHF TGTGCCAGCAGCCCACGGACAGGACCACCCCTCCACTTT
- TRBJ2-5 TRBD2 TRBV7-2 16 CASSPGTSGTGETQYF TGTGCCAGCAGCCCCGGGACTAGCGGGACCGGAGAGACCCAGTACTTC
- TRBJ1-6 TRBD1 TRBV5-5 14 CASRAQGEGSPLHF TGTGCCAGCAGAGCACAGGGGGAGGGTTCACCCCTCCACTTT
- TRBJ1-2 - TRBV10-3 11 CAISESVGYTF TGTGCCATCAGTGAGTCGGTCGGCTACACCTTC
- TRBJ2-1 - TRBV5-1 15 CASSLVSTTYNEQFF TGCGCCAGCAGCTTGGTGTCTACTACCTACAATGAGCAGTTCTTC